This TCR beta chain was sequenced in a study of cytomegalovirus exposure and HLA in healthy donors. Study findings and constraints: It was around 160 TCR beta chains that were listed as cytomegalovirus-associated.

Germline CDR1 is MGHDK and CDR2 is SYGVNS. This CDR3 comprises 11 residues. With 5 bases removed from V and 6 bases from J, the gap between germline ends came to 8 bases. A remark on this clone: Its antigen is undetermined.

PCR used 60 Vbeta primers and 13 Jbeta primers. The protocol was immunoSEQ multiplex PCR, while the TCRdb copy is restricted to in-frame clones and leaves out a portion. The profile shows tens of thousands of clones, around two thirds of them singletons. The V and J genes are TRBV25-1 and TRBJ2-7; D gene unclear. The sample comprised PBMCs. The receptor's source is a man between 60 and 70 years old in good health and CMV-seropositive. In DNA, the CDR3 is TGTGCCAGCAGTCGGTTAGTCGAGCAGTACTTC. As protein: CASSRLVEQYF.